The clone carrying this TCR beta chain was detected ten times or more. What it binds is unknown. Caucasian heritage predominated among both patients and controls. Each donor provided roughly 4.5 to 8.5 ml of heparinized whole blood. This sample is drawn from a study of T cell clonality in common variable immunodeficiency. General study points: Reportedly, TCR beta sequences from common variable immunodeficiency showed fewer deletions and N-nucleotide insertions.

Sequencing input was equivalent genomic DNA from CVID and controls. The data were produced by immunoSEQ multiplex PCR, yet TCRdb's version contains in-frame clones alone and is incomplete. Reported are about 32,000 clones, none seen only once; the ten largest carry roughly a tenth. This TCR derives from a person aged 18 to 70 in good health. Sequencing was performed on peripheral blood mononuclear cells.

This CDR3 reads CASTNRDREGETQYF. The sequenced part of the CDR3 DNA is TGTGCCAGCACGAACCGGGACAGGGAAGGAGAGACC. This chain links TRBV11-2 with TRBJ2-5; TRBD1 agrees at 9 bases. From the germline J gene comes the end of the CDR3, since the read stops 3 residues before it. This CDR3 has 15 amino acids. Germline assignment: CDR1 SGHAT and CDR2 FQNNGV. J gave up 4 bases and V 7 bases, and 10 bases lay outside the gene matches.